The 9 T cell receptor beta chains given below trace back to one sample, sequenced in a study of T cells after yellow fever vaccination. TCRdb re-called the 5' RACE reads with MiXCR, one entry per CDR3 protein. The sample lists about 160,000 distinct CDR3 sequences, around 7.2% occurring once. Sequenced material: CD4+ T cells sorted from PBMCs, taken about 5 days after the first yellow fever vaccination. Receptors were obtained from a man aged 18 to 35 who received the YFV17D yellow fever vaccine.

This clonotype was seen repeatedly, ten times or more. The chain couples TRBV20-1 to TRBJ2-5; D not resolved. The germline V and J ends were trimmed by 5 bases and 1 base, with 11 bases remaining between them. CDR1 and CDR2 from the germline V gene are DFQATT and SNEGSKA (reference sequence). The CDR3 totals 13 residues. The CDR3 nucleotides are TGCAGTGCTTCAACCCCGGCCCAAGAGACCCAGTACTTC. This sequence encodes CSASTPAQETQYF.

The chain employs TRBV5-1 and TRBJ2-3; the D call may be TRBD1 or TRBD2 (6 bases each). The CDR3 sequence is 13 residues long. Germline V gives CDR1 SGHRS, CDR2 YFSETQ. V shed 6 bases and J shed 6 bases, with 14 bases lying between them. The CDR3 nucleotides read TGCGCCAGCAAAGGGGGGCAGCGGGATACGCAGTATTTT. Its translation is CASKGGQRDTQYF.

The chain links TRBV6-1 to TRBJ1-2; no clear D. The CDR3 covers 15 residues. V was pared by 7 bases and J by 1 base, with 16 bases between. Germline CDR1 MNHNS, CDR2 SASEGT. CDR3 sequence (DNA): TGTGCCAGCACCTACGGAGGCGCGGATAACTATGGCTACACCTTC. Translating gives CASTYGGADNYGYTF.

The chain links TRBV7-3 to TRBJ2-1; 9 positions match TRBD2. The CDR3 runs to 15 residues. Germline CDR1 reads SGHTA; CDR2 reads FQGTGA. J was trimmed by 4 bases and V by 5 bases; bases with no gene match: 6. The CDR3, as DNA: TGTGCCAGCAGCACTCTAGCGGGGCCTTACAATGAGCAGTTCTTC. The encoded protein is CASSTLAGPYNEQFF.

The chain recombines TRBV7-2 with TRBJ1-1; a possible D gene is TRBD1 (5 bases). This CDR3 region has 13 residues. The V and J ends lost 1 base and 12 bases respectively, with 15 bases between them. Germline CDR1 SGHTA, CDR2 FQGNSA. CDR3 nucleotides: TGTGCCAGCAGCTTAGGGGGCCGGGTTGTCCCTTTCTTT. Encoded protein: CASSLGGRVVPFF.

Ten or more counts support this clonotype. J is TRBJ2-5 and V is TRBV4-3, with TRBD1 as a possible D gene (6 bases). The CDR3 length is 15 residues. Between the trimmed V and J ends, which lost 0 bases and 5 bases, there was a span of 13 bases. The germline CDR1 and CDR2 sequences are LGHNA and YSLEER. The CDR3 region is CASSQESARGETQYF. The CDR3 DNA reads as TGCGCCAGCAGCCAAGAATCCGCCAGGGGTGAGACCCAGTACTTC.

This chain uses TRBV11-2 with TRBJ2-7, with 8 bases matching TRBD1. CDR1 is SGHAT and CDR2 is FQNNGV in the germline V gene. The J segment lost 12 bases and the V segment lost 5 bases, leaving 12 bases of the junction unmatched. CDR3 length: 13 residues. The chain's CDR3 is CASSPPPWDRLYV. The CDR3 region has the DNA TGTGCCAGCAGCCCACCCCCCTGGGACAGGCTGTACGTC.

This clonotype was seen a single time. A much bigger clone sits one base away, suggesting this may be a read error. This chain connects TRBV2 to TRBJ1-3; D not certain. This CDR3 is built from 13 residues. Germline V gene lookup returns CDR1 SNHLY and CDR2 FYNNEI. Here the CDR3 DNA reads TGTGCCAGCGGTGAAGGCTCTGGAAACACCATATATTTT. This gives the protein CASGEGSGNTIYF.

This clonotype was counted ten times or more. V gene TRBV6-5 combines with J gene TRBJ2-7; 10 bases are shared with TRBD1. Per the germline V gene, CDR1 is MNHEY and CDR2 is SVGAGI. Unmatched junction bases numbered 11, after V lost 6 bases and J lost 3 bases. This CDR3 comprises 16 residues. CDR3 sequence: CASRGTGTGVYYEQYF. The CDR3 DNA follows: TGTGCCAGCAGAGGAACCGGGACAGGGGTGTACTACGAGCAGTACTTC.